The source of this TCR beta chain is a study of T cells after posttransplantation cyclophosphamide. Comment on this clone: Its antigen remains unknown.

The study, taken as a whole, reports: Later post-transplant blood repertoires were often dominated by donor CD8+ memory clones.

Germline V gene sequence: CDR1 MNHNS, CDR2 SASEGT. The ends lost 4 bases at V and 1 base at J; junction bases unmatched: 5. The CDR3 sequence is 16 residues long. The assay was immunoSEQ multiplex PCR, and TCRdb's table has in-frame clones only and misses some. The sample presents 30,000 to 45,000 clones, none singletons. The related graft donor's blood sample was taken on the day of bone marrow donation. The V call is TRBV6-1, the J call TRBJ2-2, with 8 bases identical to TRBD1. The TCR was taken from a girl aged 5-17 years in good health, CMV-negative, and a related stem cell transplant donor. Sequenced input: PBMCs. The CDR3 region is CASSVTRGLNTGELFF. CDR3 nucleotides: TGTGCCAGCAGTGTAACCAGGGGGCTGAACACCGGGGAGCTGTTTTTT.